This TCR beta chain was sequenced in a study of Ad26.COV2.S vaccination and SARS-CoV-2 variants. CDR3 size: 15 residues. V gave up 7 bases and J gave up 4 bases, with 20 bases separating them. In germline, CDR1 is MNHNY, CDR2 SVGAGI (reference sequence). Using immunoSEQ multiplex PCR, the repertoire was profiled, and TCRdb retains in-frame clones only, with some absent. The table has about 180,000 clones, around 88% seen once; the top ten hold around 6.1%. The chain has TRBV6-6 and TRBJ2-7, with a possible D match to TRBD1 (6 bases). The material was peripheral blood, obtained after recovery from COVID-19. This receptor was obtained from a human donor who had recovered from COVID-19. CDR3 protein: CASMGADLPGYEQYF. The CDR3 DNA reads as TGTGCCAGCATGGGGGCGGACCTTCCAGGTTACGAGCAGTACTTC.